This T cell receptor beta chain is from a study of T cell responses to AZD1222 COVID-19 vaccine. Study observations and caveats: The CD4 TCRs associated with vaccination extended across spike and predominated at 160-218 and 743-854.

With V trimmed by 1 base and J by 6 bases, 12 bases remained unmatched. There are 18 residues in the CDR3. Per germline, CDR1 SGHKS and CDR2 YYEKEE (reference sequence). Of note for this clone: The antigen is not known.

Profiling relied on immunoSEQ multiplex PCR, and the TCRdb table lists in-frame clones only, not all of them. Of 40,000 to 60,000 clones in the sample, more than 65% were seen once. This sequence originates from an adult in good health. The chain carries TRBV5-5 and TRBJ2-2; 10 bases map to TRBD1. The sequenced sample was peripheral blood, obtained on day 0 of MenACWY control vaccination. The CDR3 loop reads CASSLTLRQGALPGELFF. The CDR3 region has the DNA TGTGCCAGCAGCTTGACTCTTAGACAGGGGGCGCTCCCCGGGGAGCTGTTTTTT.